These 32 T cell receptor beta chains share one sample of origin, sequenced in a study of blood T cell repertoires in COVID-19. Some clones are missing from TCRdb's copy, which holds only in-frame ones; the method was immunoSEQ multiplex PCR. Among 220,000 or so clones listed, 75% to 85% were seen once. The sequenced sample was peripheral blood. The origin of the receptors is a woman of 80 years or more with COVID-19, enrolled during active disease.

This chain uses TRBV25-1 with TRBJ1-5; the D gene is possibly TRBD1 (6 bases). The V gene lost 6 bases and the J gene lost 4 bases, with 22 bases spanning the gap. This CDR3 has 17 residues. Germline V lookup: CDR1 MGHDK, CDR2 SYGVNS. The CDR3 DNA reads as TGTGCCAGCAGCCCCAATTCAAAGGGGGACCGAAATCAGCCCCAGCATTTT. Translation gives CASSPNSKGDRNQPQHF.

The chain couples TRBV4-3 to TRBJ1-2; 9 bases map to TRBD1. With V trimmed by 2 bases and J by 6 bases, 13 bases remained unmatched. Germline V gene lookup returns CDR1 LGHNA and CDR2 YSLEER. The CDR3 covers 17 residues. CDR3: CASSQLLGTGYRNGYTF. The CDR3 nucleotides are TGCGCCAGCAGCCAATTACTAGGGACAGGGTACCGGAATGGCTACACCTTC.

V gene TRBV3-1 (or the pseudogene TRBV3-2) combines with J gene TRBJ2-5; 11 bases map to TRBD1. The CDR3 totals 16 residues. Per germline, CDR1 LGHDT and CDR2 YNNKEL (reference sequence). Germline trimming cut 1 base from V and 7 bases from J; bases unmatched to any gene: 8. Written as DNA, the CDR3 is TGTGCCAGCAGCCAAGGGGGGACAGGGGGTTCGGGGACCCAGTACTTC. Protein product: CASSQGGTGGSGTQYF.

The chain has TRBV5-1 and TRBJ2-1, with 15 bases that match TRBD2. The CDR3 runs 17 residues. V trimming: 4 bases; J trimming: 4 bases; junction bases outside the gene matches: 6. Looked up from germline, CDR1 is SGHRS and CDR2 is YFSETQ. DNA of the CDR3: TGCGCCAGCAGCCCGGGACTAGCGGGAGGACTATACAATGAGCAGTTCTTC. Protein sequence: CASSPGLAGGLYNEQFF.

In this sample, this clone turned up a few times. The V and J genes are TRBV11-2 and TRBJ1-1, with TRBD1 as a possible D gene (5 bases). CDR3 length: 13 residues. The germline gives CDR1 SGHAT, CDR2 FQNNGV. The V end lost 5 bases, the J end lost 6 bases, and 13 bases lay between the germline ends. The CDR3 loop is CASSLRGDAEAFF. The CDR3 bases are TGTGCCAGCAGCCTTCGGGGGGACGCTGAAGCTTTCTTT.

The J gene is TRBJ1-2, the V gene TRBV7-9; 11 nucleotides agree with TRBD1. There are 11 residues in the CDR3. The germline V gene encodes CDR1 SEHNR and CDR2 FQNEAQ (reference sequence). The V segment lost 11 bases and the J segment 8 bases; nucleotides outside the gene matches: 4. The CDR3 DNA reads TGTGCCGGACAGGGGGCGCAGGGCTACACCTTC. Protein: CAGQGAQGYTF.

This chain links TRBV7-6 with TRBJ1-1, with a tentative D call TRBD1 (6 bases). The germline V and J ends were trimmed by 5 bases and 8 bases, with 18 bases remaining between them. This CDR3 contains 14 residues. Germline CDR1 SGHVS, CDR2 FNYEAQ. CDR3 sequence: CASSLFTGKTEAFF. The CDR3, as DNA: TGTGCCAGCAGCCTTTTCACAGGGAAGACGGAAGCTTTCTTT.

V usage is TRBV7-3 and J usage is TRBJ1-6; unclear D gene. In germline, CDR1 is SGHTA, CDR2 FQGTGA. The CDR3 is made up of 13 amino acids. Trimming took off 5 bases at V and 10 bases at J, with 12 bases between the two ends. CDR3: CASSADGGSPLHF. DNA of the CDR3: TGTGCCAGCAGCGCCGACGGAGGGTCACCCCTCCACTTT.

V gene TRBV5-1 combines with J gene TRBJ2-7, with 7 positions matching TRBD1. Germline CDR1 SGHRS, CDR2 YFSETQ. The V segment lost 2 bases and the J segment 5 bases; nucleotides outside the gene matches: 7. CDR3 length: 14 amino acids. In DNA form, the CDR3 reads TGCGCCAGCAGCTTTTTTACACAGGGGAACGAGCAGTACTTC. It encodes CASSFFTQGNEQYF.

The gene calls are TRBV2 and TRBJ1-4; a possible D gene is TRBD1 (6 bases). V lost 5 bases and J lost 8, with 15 bases in between. CDR3 length: 14 amino acids. Germline CDR1 SNHLY, CDR2 FYNNEI. The CDR3 DNA is TGTGCCAGCAGTCAGACAGGAGGAGGAGAAAAACTGTTTTTT. It yields the protein CASSQTGGGEKLFF.

The chain links TRBV4-3 to TRBJ2-7, with D possibly being TRBD2 (6 bases). CDR1 and CDR2 from the germline V gene are LGHNA and YSLEER. The V end lost 4 bases, the J end lost 3 bases, and 19 bases lay between the germline ends. This CDR3 spans 16 amino acids. CDR3 region: CASSRGGGLGGYEQYF. CDR3 coding DNA: TGCGCCAGCAGCCGAGGTGGGGGGTTGGGGGGCTACGAGCAGTACTTC.

The chain recombines TRBV4-1 with TRBJ1-2; D unresolved. CDR1 is MGHRA and CDR2 is YSYEKL in the germline V gene. The germline V and J ends were trimmed by 1 base and 7 bases, with 10 bases remaining between them. The CDR3 totals 13 residues. In DNA form, the CDR3 reads TGCGCCAGCAGCCAAGCTTTGGCCGCTGGCTACACCTTC. It translates to CASSQALAAGYTF.

The V call is TRBV7-3, the J call TRBJ2-1, with D possibly being TRBD2 (5 bases). Trimming stripped 2 bases from V and 4 bases from J, with 9 bases between. The CDR3 spans 14 residues. Germline-derived CDR1 and CDR2 are SGHTA and FQGTGA. The CDR3 protein is CASSLAGTYNEQFF. CDR3 DNA: TGTGCCAGCAGCTTAGCGGGTACTTACAATGAGCAGTTCTTC.

V gene TRBV5-1 combines with J gene TRBJ1-2; 7 positions match TRBD1. Trimming at V came to 4 bases and at J to 7 bases, leaving 7 bases not matched to a gene. Germline loops: CDR1 SGHRS, CDR2 YFSETQ. This CDR3 region has 13 residues. CDR3 amino acids: CASSVTGQSGYTF. DNA for the CDR3: TGCGCCAGCAGCGTGACAGGGCAAAGTGGCTACACCTTC.

The chain combines TRBV5-1 with TRBJ1-2; D is ambiguous. Trimming stripped 0 bases from V and 9 bases from J, with 15 bases between. CDR3 length equals 14 residues. Germline CDR1 SGHRS, CDR2 YFSETQ. The CDR3 nucleotides are TGCGCCAGCAGCTTGGCTCTCGGACTCCCCCGCTACACCTTC. The encoded protein is CASSLALGLPRYTF.

J is TRBJ2-2 and V is TRBV11-3, with 7 bases matching TRBD1. Germline trimming cut 5 bases from V and 6 bases from J; bases unmatched to any gene: 9. Germline assignment: CDR1 SGHNT and CDR2 YENEEA. The CDR3 is made up of 15 amino acids. CDR3 in DNA: TGTGCCAGCAGCGGTACAGGGGTAAGGGCCGGGGAGCTGTTTTTT. Encoded protein: CASSGTGVRAGELFF.

The CDR3 coding sequence is TGTGCCAGCAGTCAGATACAGGGGATAACTGAAGCTTTCTTT. It specifies CASSQIQGITEAFF. The chain joins TRBV27 to TRBJ1-1, with 7 bases matching TRBD1. V lost 5 bases, J lost 5 bases, and 8 bases stayed unmatched. The germline V gene has CDR1 MNHEY and CDR2 SMNVEV (reference sequence). CDR3 size: 14 residues.

This clone came up a few times. This chain joins TRBV7-2 and TRBJ2-7, with D tentatively TRBD2 (6 bases). In germline, CDR1 is SGHTA, CDR2 FQGNSA. The V end lost 3 bases, the J end lost 0 bases, and 9 bases lay between the germline ends. The CDR3 covers 14 residues. The CDR3 sequence: CASSFRRDSYEQYF. CDR3 coding DNA: TGTGCCAGCAGCTTCCGGCGGGACTCCTACGAGCAGTACTTC.

The chain has TRBV10-3 and TRBJ1-2; perhaps TRBD1 as D (5 bases). Trimming shortened V by 6 bases and J by 8 bases, and 16 bases separated the two germline ends. This CDR3 is 13 amino acids long. Germline-derived CDR1 and CDR2 are ENHRY and SYGVKD. The CDR3 is CAIRVSTPGGYTF. CDR3 nucleotides: TGTGCCATCAGAGTATCGACCCCAGGGGGCTACACCTTC.

This clone came up a few times. V gene TRBV6-6 combines with J gene TRBJ1-5, with D unresolved. V was clipped by 3 bases and J by 3 bases, with 9 bases between them. Germline V gives CDR1 MNHNY, CDR2 SVGAGI (reference sequence). This CDR3 comprises 14 residues. Here the CDR3 reads CASSYIQDNQPQHF. The CDR3 DNA sequence: TGTGCCAGCAGTTATATCCAGGACAATCAGCCCCAGCATTTT.

The J gene is TRBJ1-1, the V gene TRBV6-6; D gene ambiguous. V was cut by 2 bases and J by 5 bases, with 12 bases left in between. Germline loops: CDR1 MNHNY, CDR2 SVGAGI (reference sequence). The length of the CDR3 is 14 residues. The CDR3, as DNA: TGTGCCAGCAGTTACCGGGCTACGGGAACTGAAGCTTTCTTT. It specifies CASSYRATGTEAFF.

The genes are TRBV28 and TRBJ1-6, with 8 bases lining up with TRBD1. V was clipped by 5 bases and J by 8 bases; unmatched bases: 8. Germline values: CDR1 MDHEN, CDR2 SYDVKM. The CDR3 covers 15 residues. CDR3 sequence (DNA): TGTGCCAGCAGTCTACCCGGGACAGGAGATTCACCCCTCCACTTT. Protein: CASSLPGTGDSPLHF.

V gene TRBV6-6 combines with J gene TRBJ2-5; 9 bases agree with TRBD2. V shed 2 bases and J 4 bases; nucleotides not matched to a gene: 5. The CDR3 length is 15 residues. CDR1 and CDR2 from the germline V gene are MNHNY and SVGAGI (reference sequence). DNA for the CDR3: TGTGCCAGCAGTTACATAGCGGGGGCCGGAGAGACCCAGTACTTC. Translation gives CASSYIAGAGETQYF.

The CDR3 protein is CASSPQGSPTGELFF. Written as DNA, the CDR3 is TGTGCCAGCTCACCCCAGGGAAGTCCCACCGGGGAGCTGTTTTTT. The rearrangement joins TRBV18 to TRBJ2-2; possible D gene TRBD1, 5 bases. Germline loops: CDR1 KGHSH, CDR2 LQKENI. With 3 bases removed from V and 4 bases from J, the gap between germline ends came to 12 bases. This CDR3 spans 15 amino acids.

The chain employs TRBV27 and TRBJ2-2, with 9 bases fitting TRBD1. This CDR3 is built from 16 residues. The germline V gene has CDR1 MNHEY and CDR2 SMNVEV (reference sequence). V shed 5 bases and J 5 bases; nucleotides not matched to a gene: 9. CDR3 loop: CASSHPGTGFTGELFF. The CDR3 nucleotides are TGTGCCAGCAGTCACCCCGGGACAGGGTTTACCGGGGAGCTGTTTTTT.

The chain recombines TRBV11-2 with TRBJ1-1, with D perhaps TRBD1 (5 bases). Germline V lookup: CDR1 SGHAT, CDR2 FQNNGV. Trimming stripped 5 bases from V and 7 bases from J, with 17 bases between. The CDR3 runs 14 residues. CDR3 nucleotides: TGTGCCAGCAGCCCAGGGTTTGATATTCGTGAAGCTTTCTTT. It encodes CASSPGFDIREAFF.

The V call is TRBV19, the J call TRBJ1-2, with D possibly TRBD1 on 6 matching bases. The germline V gene encodes CDR1 LNHDA and CDR2 SQIVND (reference sequence). CDR3 length equals 15 residues. The germline V and J ends were trimmed by 4 bases and 3 bases, with 15 bases remaining between them. The CDR3, as DNA: TGTGCCAGTAGTAACCCCAGACAGGCTGACTATGGCTACACCTTC. Protein: CASSNPRQADYGYTF.

The gene calls are TRBV10-3 and TRBJ2-1; TRBD2 might be the D (5 bases). CDR1 is ENHRY and CDR2 is SYGVKD in the germline V gene. This CDR3 has 15 amino acids. V lost 0 bases and J 6 bases, leaving 12 bases between the germline ends. The CDR3 spells CAISESGTRANEQFF. The DNA for the CDR3 is TGTGCCATCAGTGAGTCAGGAACGAGGGCCAATGAGCAGTTCTTC.

The rearrangement joins TRBV6-1 to TRBJ1-1, with D uncertain. The CDR3 length is 12 residues. CDR1 is MNHNS and CDR2 is SASEGT in the germline V gene. V was cut by 3 bases and J by 1 base, with 3 bases left in between. Here the CDR3 DNA reads TGTGCCAGCAGTGAGGCGAACACTGAAGCTTTCTTT. Translation: CASSEANTEAFF.

CDR3 DNA: TGTGCCAGCAGCCCCGGACTAGCGGGGGCTAATGAGCAGTTCTTC. Its protein is CASSPGLAGANEQFF. V gene TRBV11-2 combines with J gene TRBJ2-1; 13 bases match TRBD2. The CDR3 runs 15 residues. The germline CDR1 and CDR2 sequences are SGHAT and FQNNGV. With V trimmed by 5 bases and J by 7 bases, 5 bases remained unmatched.

The chain links TRBV11-2 to TRBJ1-4; maybe TRBD1 (5 bases). Germline-derived CDR1 and CDR2 are SGHAT and FQNNGV. V was cut by 5 bases and J by 5 bases, with 15 bases left in between. The CDR3 runs to 15 residues. The CDR3: CASSAQGMGNEKLFF. The CDR3 DNA reads TGTGCCAGCAGCGCTCAGGGAATGGGAAATGAAAAACTGTTTTTT.

Here the CDR3 reads CASSPLGGPNTGELFF. The CDR3 DNA sequence: TGCGCCAGCAGCCCCCTCGGGGGGCCGAACACCGGGGAGCTGTTTTTT. This rearrangement joins TRBV5-1 to TRBJ2-2; D is perhaps TRBD2 (7 bases). There are 16 residues in the CDR3. Trimming stripped 4 bases from V and 0 bases from J, with 13 bases between. Per the germline V gene, CDR1 is SGHRS and CDR2 is YFSETQ.